This T cell receptor beta chain is drawn from a study of blood T cell repertoires in COVID-19. V dropped 3 bases and J dropped 2 bases, with 23 bases sitting between them. The CDR3 contains 18 residues. Germline values: CDR1 MDHEN, CDR2 SYDVKM. Produced via immunoSEQ multiplex PCR; TCRdb's table is partial and in-frame only. The repertoire consists of 70,000 to 90,000 clones, with 90% occurring once and the leading ten covering 6.9%. V is TRBV28 and J is TRBJ2-7, with D tentatively TRBD1 (6 bases). The sample was peripheral blood. This TCR was sampled from a human donor in a cohort sampled during active COVID-19. The DNA of the CDR3 is TGTGCCAGCAGTTTGAATAGGTGGGGGCCCGGGGCCACCTACGAGCAGTACTTC. Protein sequence: CASSLNRWGPGATYEQYF.